The rows below give T cell receptor beta chains drawn from one sample of a study of TIL therapy for anti-PD-1-resistant metastatic lung cancer. Profiling relied on immunoSEQ multiplex PCR, and the TCRdb table lists in-frame clones only, not all of them. The data show fewer than 65,000 clones, roughly 77% seen once. The sample consisted of blood, taken at baseline. The receptor source for this set is a person aged 25 to 79 with non-small cell lung cancer. Both conserved end residues are part of each CDR3. Fields, in order: D gene, CDR3 length, clone size, J gene, V gene, CDR3 protein, CDR3 DNA. D genes are given only for firm matches. Expanded clones are given a class, and other clones once, few, many or no size at all.

d_gene: TRBD2
len: 15
abundance: .
j_gene: TRBJ2-5
v_gene: TRBV7-6
CDR3aa: CASSPTGTKQETQYF
CDR3nt: TGTGCCAGCAGCCCCACCGGGACTAAGCAAGAGACCCAGTACTTC

d_gene: .
len: 13
abundance: .
j_gene: TRBJ2-3
v_gene: TRBV30
CDR3aa: CAWSPPRPYTQYF
CDR3nt: TGTGCCTGGAGTCCTCCGAGACCCTATACGCAGTATTTT

d_gene: .
len: 15
abundance: .
j_gene: TRBJ2-2
v_gene: TRBV30
CDR3aa: CAWRVDNTNTGELFF
CDR3nt: TGTGCCTGGAGAGTCGACAACACGAACACCGGGGAGCTGTTTTTT

d_gene: TRBD1
len: 12
abundance: .
j_gene: TRBJ1-1
v_gene: TRBV28
CDR3aa: CASRQGYTEAFF
CDR3nt: TGTGCCAGCAGACAGGGGTATACTGAAGCTTTCTTT

d_gene: .
len: 12
abundance: .
j_gene: TRBJ2-1
v_gene: TRBV28
CDR3aa: CASSLAYNEQFF
CDR3nt: TGTGCCAGCAGTTTAGCCTACAATGAGCAGTTCTTC

d_gene: TRBD1
len: 14
abundance: .
j_gene: TRBJ1-1
v_gene: TRBV6-5
CDR3aa: CASSPGGATVEAFF
CDR3nt: TGTGCCAGCAGCCCAGGGGGGGCTACGGTAGAAGCTTTCTTT

d_gene: .
len: 14
abundance: .
j_gene: TRBJ1-4
v_gene: TRBV25-1
CDR3aa: CASSEYAGTEKLFF
CDR3nt: TGTGCCAGCAGTGAATACGCCGGTACCGAAAAACTGTTTTTT

d_gene: TRBD1
len: 15
abundance: .
j_gene: TRBJ1-5
v_gene: TRBV18
CDR3aa: CASSQGQGGGQPQHF
CDR3nt: TGTGCCAGCTCACAAGGACAGGGCGGGGGCCAGCCCCAGCATTTT

d_gene: .
len: 12
abundance: .
j_gene: TRBJ1-4
v_gene: TRBV9
CDR3aa: CASSGNSEKLFF
CDR3nt: TGTGCCAGCAGCGGCAACTCGGAAAAACTGTTTTTT

d_gene: .
len: 13
abundance: .
j_gene: TRBJ2-3
v_gene: TRBV7-3
CDR3aa: CASSFMGADTQYF
CDR3nt: TGTGCCAGCAGCTTCATGGGGGCAGATACGCAGTATTTT

d_gene: TRBD1
len: 15
abundance: .
j_gene: TRBJ1-5
v_gene: TRBV4-3
CDR3aa: CASSQEWAGGQPQHF
CDR3nt: TGCGCCAGCAGCCAAGAATGGGCAGGGGGTCAGCCCCAGCATTTT

d_gene: .
len: 15
abundance: .
j_gene: TRBJ2-3
v_gene: TRBV6-5
CDR3aa: CASSQSSGGTDTQYF
CDR3nt: TGTGCCAGCAGCCAATCCTCAGGGGGCACAGATACGCAGTATTTT

d_gene: .
len: 15
abundance: few
j_gene: TRBJ1-5
v_gene: TRBV19
CDR3aa: CASSKGALDNQPQHF
CDR3nt: TGTGCCAGTAGCAAAGGGGCATTAGACAATCAGCCCCAGCATTTT

d_gene: .
len: 16
abundance: .
j_gene: TRBJ2-2
v_gene: TRBV5-1
CDR3aa: CASSLVPDRNTGELFF
CDR3nt: TGCGCCAGCAGCTTGGTCCCGGACAGAAACACCGGGGAGCTGTTTTTT

d_gene: TRBD2
len: 15
abundance: once
j_gene: TRBJ2-1
v_gene: TRBV27
CDR3aa: CASSFLAGGGNEQFF
CDR3nt: TGTGCCAGCAGTTTCCTAGCGGGAGGCGGCAATGAGCAGTTCTTC

d_gene: .
len: 14
abundance: .
j_gene: TRBJ2-7
v_gene: TRBV28
CDR3aa: CASLQPSISYEQYF
CDR3nt: TGTGCCAGTCTGCAGCCTTCTATCTCCTACGAGCAGTACTTC

d_gene: .
len: 16
abundance: .
j_gene: TRBJ2-2
v_gene: TRBV10-2
CDR3aa: CASSESVSGNTGELFF
CDR3nt: TGCGCCAGCAGTGAGTCTGTTTCCGGGAACACCGGGGAGCTGTTTTTT

d_gene: .
len: 12
abundance: .
j_gene: TRBJ2-3
v_gene: TRBV5-1
CDR3aa: CASRLGTDTQYF
CDR3nt: TGCGCCAGCAGATTGGGCACAGATACGCAGTATTTT

d_gene: .
len: 16
abundance: .
j_gene: TRBJ1-3
v_gene: TRBV5-5
CDR3aa: CASSLEAHLSGNTIYF
CDR3nt: TGTGCCAGCAGCTTGGAGGCGCACCTCTCTGGAAACACCATATATTTT

d_gene: .
len: 15
abundance: .
j_gene: TRBJ2-3
v_gene: TRBV28
CDR3aa: CASKASTPSTDTQYF
CDR3nt: TGTGCCAGCAAGGCTTCAACACCTAGCACAGATACGCAGTATTTT

d_gene: .
len: 15
abundance: .
j_gene: TRBJ2-7
v_gene: TRBV14
CDR3aa: CASSQERIATEEQYF
CDR3nt: TGTGCCAGCAGCCAAGAACGCATCGCAACGGAAGAGCAGTACTTC

d_gene: TRBD2
len: 17
abundance: .
j_gene: TRBJ2-4
v_gene: TRBV13
CDR3aa: CASTRLAGAKAKNIQYF
CDR3nt: TGTGCCAGCACCCGACTAGCGGGAGCAAAAGCCAAAAACATTCAGTACTTC

d_gene: .
len: 13
abundance: .
j_gene: TRBJ1-2
v_gene: TRBV6-5
CDR3aa: CASSYSRYYGYTF
CDR3nt: TGTGCCAGCAGTTACTCGCGGTACTATGGCTACACCTTC

d_gene: TRBD2
len: 14
abundance: few
j_gene: TRBJ2-3
v_gene: TRBV5-1
CDR3aa: CASSLGLATDTQYF
CDR3nt: TGCGCCAGCAGCTTAGGACTAGCGACAGATACGCAGTATTTT

d_gene: .
len: 14
abundance: .
j_gene: TRBJ1-2
v_gene: TRBV27
CDR3aa: CASSLREDKHGYTF
CDR3nt: TGTGCCAGCAGTTTACGAGAAGACAAGCATGGCTACACCTTC

d_gene: TRBD2
len: 17
abundance: .
j_gene: TRBJ2-1
v_gene: TRBV11-2
CDR3aa: CASSLVGGGHFGDEQFF
CDR3nt: TGTGCCAGCAGCTTAGTCGGCGGGGGGCACTTTGGTGATGAGCAGTTCTTC

d_gene: .
len: 15
abundance: once
j_gene: TRBJ1-5
v_gene: TRBV10-2
CDR3aa: CASSESITVGQPQHF
CDR3nt: TGCGCCAGCAGTGAGTCGATAACGGTTGGTCAGCCCCAGCATTTT

d_gene: TRBD2
len: 18
abundance: .
j_gene: TRBJ2-1
v_gene: TRBV3-1/TRBV3-2
CDR3aa: CASSRTSDIGSPSEQQFF
CDR3nt: TGTGCCAGCAGCCGGACTAGCGACATTGGATCCCCATCTGAACAGCAGTTCTTC

d_gene: .
len: 14
abundance: .
j_gene: TRBJ2-3
v_gene: TRBV7-9
CDR3aa: CASSLVPFTDTQYF
CDR3nt: TGTGCCAGCAGCTTAGTTCCTTTTACAGATACGCAGTATTTT

d_gene: TRBD2
len: 16
abundance: .
j_gene: TRBJ2-3
v_gene: TRBV27
CDR3aa: CASTRTSGVSTDTQYF
CDR3nt: TGTGCCAGCACCAGGACTAGCGGGGTTAGCACAGATACGCAGTATTTT

d_gene: TRBD2
len: 15
abundance: .
j_gene: TRBJ2-3
v_gene: TRBV7-2
CDR3aa: CASSLDASGSDTQYF
CDR3nt: TGTGCCAGCAGCTTAGACGCTAGCGGGTCAGATACGCAGTATTTT

d_gene: TRBD1
len: 13
abundance: .
j_gene: TRBJ2-1
v_gene: TRBV29-1
CDR3aa: CSVGTGAYNEQFF
CDR3nt: TGCAGCGTTGGGACAGGAGCCTACAATGAGCAGTTCTTC

d_gene: TRBD2
len: 14
abundance: few
j_gene: TRBJ2-7
v_gene: TRBV27
CDR3aa: CASSFVAGAYEQYF
CDR3nt: TGTGCCAGCAGTTTCGTAGCGGGGGCCTACGAGCAGTACTTC

d_gene: .
len: 14
abundance: few
j_gene: TRBJ2-1
v_gene: TRBV14
CDR3aa: CASSRIGQNNEQFF
CDR3nt: TGTGCCAGCAGCCGAATTGGACAAAACAATGAGCAGTTCTTC

d_gene: .
len: 11
abundance: .
j_gene: TRBJ2-3
v_gene: TRBV19
CDR3aa: CASSIFDTQYF
CDR3nt: TGTGCCAGTAGTATTTTCGATACGCAGTATTTT

d_gene: TRBD1
len: 18
abundance: .
j_gene: TRBJ2-7
v_gene: TRBV4-1
CDR3aa: CASSQERGGGGQVPEQYF
CDR3nt: TGCGCCAGCAGCCAAGAAAGAGGGGGTGGGGGACAGGTTCCCGAGCAGTACTTC

d_gene: TRBD2
len: 17
abundance: .
j_gene: TRBJ2-3
v_gene: TRBV9
CDR3aa: CASSDPPQREDTDTQYF
CDR3nt: TGTGCCAGCAGCGACCCCCCCCAGCGGGAGGACACAGATACGCAGTATTTT

d_gene: .
len: 13
abundance: .
j_gene: TRBJ1-5
v_gene: TRBV30
CDR3aa: CAWSAGDNQPQHF
CDR3nt: TGTGCCTGGAGCGCGGGTGACAATCAGCCCCAGCATTTT

d_gene: TRBD1
len: 16
abundance: .
j_gene: TRBJ1-5
v_gene: TRBV6-6
CDR3aa: CASKPPGGVSNQPQHF
CDR3nt: TGTGCCAGCAAGCCCCCAGGGGGCGTAAGCAATCAGCCCCAGCATTTT

d_gene: TRBD1
len: 14
abundance: .
j_gene: TRBJ1-1
v_gene: TRBV6-4
CDR3aa: CASSEDREGTEAFF
CDR3nt: TGTGCCAGCAGTGAGGACAGGGAGGGCACTGAAGCTTTCTTT

d_gene: TRBD1
len: 14
abundance: .
j_gene: TRBJ2-5
v_gene: TRBV9
CDR3aa: CASSSDRPQETQYF
CDR3nt: TGTGCCAGCAGCTCGGACAGGCCCCAAGAGACCCAGTACTTC

d_gene: .
len: 17
abundance: .
j_gene: TRBJ2-5
v_gene: TRBV24-1
CDR3aa: CATSPFVTREFQETQYF
CDR3nt: TGTGCCACCAGCCCTTTTGTGACCCGCGAATTCCAAGAGACCCAGTACTTC

d_gene: TRBD2
len: 14
abundance: .
j_gene: TRBJ2-7
v_gene: TRBV5-4
CDR3aa: CASSPNGGSYEQYF
CDR3nt: TGTGCCAGCAGCCCGAATGGCGGGAGCTACGAGCAGTACTTC

d_gene: .
len: 17
abundance: few
j_gene: TRBJ2-2
v_gene: TRBV4-1
CDR3aa: CASSQAKGGSWTGELFF
CDR3nt: TGCGCCAGCAGCCAAGCTAAGGGGGGGTCGTGGACCGGGGAGCTGTTTTTT